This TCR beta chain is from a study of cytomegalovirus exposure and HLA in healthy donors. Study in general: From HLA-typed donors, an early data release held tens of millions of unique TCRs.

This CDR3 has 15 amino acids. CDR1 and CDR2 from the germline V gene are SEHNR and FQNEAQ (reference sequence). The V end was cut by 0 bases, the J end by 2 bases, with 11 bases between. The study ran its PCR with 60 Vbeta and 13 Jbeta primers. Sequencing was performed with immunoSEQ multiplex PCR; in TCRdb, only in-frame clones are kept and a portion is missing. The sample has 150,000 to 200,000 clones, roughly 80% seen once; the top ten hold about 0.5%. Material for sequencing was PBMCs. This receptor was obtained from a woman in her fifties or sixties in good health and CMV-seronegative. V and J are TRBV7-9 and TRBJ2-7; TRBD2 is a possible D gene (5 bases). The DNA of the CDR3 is TGTGCCAGCAGCTTAGCGGCGGGTGTGACCTACGAGCAGTACTTC. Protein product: CASSLAAGVTYEQYF. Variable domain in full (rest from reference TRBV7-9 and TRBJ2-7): DTGVSQNPRHKITKRGQNVTFRCDPISEHNRLYWYRQTLGQGPEFLTYFQNEAQLEKSRLLSDRFSAERPKGSFSTLEIQRTEQGDSAMYLCASSLAAGVTYEQYFGPGTRLTVT.